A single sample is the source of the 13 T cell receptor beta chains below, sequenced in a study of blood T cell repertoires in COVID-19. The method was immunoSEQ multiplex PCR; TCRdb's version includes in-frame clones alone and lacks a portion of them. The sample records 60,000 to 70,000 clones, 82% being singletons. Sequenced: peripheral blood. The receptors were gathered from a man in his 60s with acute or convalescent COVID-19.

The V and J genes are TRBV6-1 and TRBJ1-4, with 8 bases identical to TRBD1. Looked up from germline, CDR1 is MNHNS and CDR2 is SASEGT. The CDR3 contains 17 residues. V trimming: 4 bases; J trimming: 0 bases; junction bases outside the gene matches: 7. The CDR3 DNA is TGTGCCAGCAGTGTGGGACAGGCTATTGCAACTAATGAAAAACTGTTTTTT. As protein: CASSVGQAIATNEKLFF.

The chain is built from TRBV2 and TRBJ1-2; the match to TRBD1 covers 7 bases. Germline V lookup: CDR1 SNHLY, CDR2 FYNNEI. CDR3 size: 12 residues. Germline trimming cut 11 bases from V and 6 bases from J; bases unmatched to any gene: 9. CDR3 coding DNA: TGTGCCTCACAAGGGGACAGAGATGGCTACACCTTC. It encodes CASQGDRDGYTF.

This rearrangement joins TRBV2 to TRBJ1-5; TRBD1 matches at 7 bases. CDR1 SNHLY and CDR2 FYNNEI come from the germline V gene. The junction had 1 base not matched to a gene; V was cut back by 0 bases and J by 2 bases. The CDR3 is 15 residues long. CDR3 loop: CASSEAQGRNQPQHF. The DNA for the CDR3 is TGTGCCAGCAGTGAAGCACAGGGGCGCAATCAGCCCCAGCATTTT.

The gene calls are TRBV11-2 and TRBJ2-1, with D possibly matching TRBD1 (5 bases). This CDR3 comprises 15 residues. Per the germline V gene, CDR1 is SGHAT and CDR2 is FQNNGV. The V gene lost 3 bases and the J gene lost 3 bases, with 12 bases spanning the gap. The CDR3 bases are TGTGCCAGCAGCTTGTCAGGGTCCTACTACAATGAGCAGTTCTTC. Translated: CASSLSGSYYNEQFF.

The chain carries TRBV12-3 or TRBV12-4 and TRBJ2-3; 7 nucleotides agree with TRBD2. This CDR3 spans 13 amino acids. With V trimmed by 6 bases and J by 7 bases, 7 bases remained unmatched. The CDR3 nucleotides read TGTGCCAGCAGGAAACTCGGGGGGAATACGCAGTATTTT. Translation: CASRKLGGNTQYF.

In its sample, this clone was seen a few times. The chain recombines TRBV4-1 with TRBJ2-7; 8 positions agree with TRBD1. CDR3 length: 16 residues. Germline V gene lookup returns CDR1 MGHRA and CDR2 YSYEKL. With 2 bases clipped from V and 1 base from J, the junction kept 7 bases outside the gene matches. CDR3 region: CASSQLGTGSSYEQYF. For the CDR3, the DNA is TGCGCCAGCAGCCAACTAGGGACAGGATCTTCCTACGAGCAGTACTTC.

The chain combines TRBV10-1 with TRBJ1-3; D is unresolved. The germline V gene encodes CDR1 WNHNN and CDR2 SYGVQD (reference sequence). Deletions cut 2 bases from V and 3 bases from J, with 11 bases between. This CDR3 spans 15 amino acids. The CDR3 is CASSERRELGNTIYF. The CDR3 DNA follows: TGCGCCAGCAGTGAGAGGAGGGAACTTGGAAACACCATATATTTT.

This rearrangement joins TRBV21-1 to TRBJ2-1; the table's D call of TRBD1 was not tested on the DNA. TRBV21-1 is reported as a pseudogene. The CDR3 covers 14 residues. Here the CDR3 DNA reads TGTGCCAGCAAACCGGGACAGGGGGTGTGTGAGCAGTTCTTC. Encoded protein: CASKPGQGVCEQFF.

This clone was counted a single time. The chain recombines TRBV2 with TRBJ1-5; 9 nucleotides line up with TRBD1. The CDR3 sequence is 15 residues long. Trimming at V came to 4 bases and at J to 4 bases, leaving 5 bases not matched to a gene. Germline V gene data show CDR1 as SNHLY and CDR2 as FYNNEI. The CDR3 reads CASSAGDRDNQPQHF. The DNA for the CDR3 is TGTGCCAGCAGTGCTGGGGACAGGGATAATCAGCCCCAGCATTTT.

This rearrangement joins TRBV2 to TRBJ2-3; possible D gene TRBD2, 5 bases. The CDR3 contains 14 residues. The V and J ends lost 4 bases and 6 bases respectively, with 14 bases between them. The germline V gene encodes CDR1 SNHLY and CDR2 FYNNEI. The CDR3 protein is CASSGTAGVDTQYF. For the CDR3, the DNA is TGTGCCAGCAGTGGGACGGCCGGGGTTGATACGCAGTATTTT.

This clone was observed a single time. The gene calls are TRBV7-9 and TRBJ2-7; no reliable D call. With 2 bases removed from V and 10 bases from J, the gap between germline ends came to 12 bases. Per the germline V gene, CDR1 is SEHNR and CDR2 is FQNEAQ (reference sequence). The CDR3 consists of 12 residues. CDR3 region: CASSLPLGDQYV. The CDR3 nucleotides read TGTGCCAGCAGCTTACCCTTAGGAGACCAGTACGTC.

The CDR3 protein is CAWSEQPGELFF. CDR3 DNA sequence: TGTGCCTGGAGTGAACAACCCGGGGAGCTGTTTTTT. The V call is TRBV30, the J call TRBJ2-2; D gene uncertain. CDR1 and CDR2 from the germline V gene are GTSNPN and SVGIG (reference sequence). CDR3 size: 12 residues. V lost 1 base and J 6 bases, leaving 6 bases between the germline ends.

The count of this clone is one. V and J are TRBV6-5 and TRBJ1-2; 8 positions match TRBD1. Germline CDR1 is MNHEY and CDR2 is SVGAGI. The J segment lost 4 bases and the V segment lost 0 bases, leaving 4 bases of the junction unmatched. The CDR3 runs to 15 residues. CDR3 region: CASSYSGTGPYGYTF. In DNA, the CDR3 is TGTGCCAGCAGTTACTCGGGGACAGGACCCTATGGCTACACCTTC.